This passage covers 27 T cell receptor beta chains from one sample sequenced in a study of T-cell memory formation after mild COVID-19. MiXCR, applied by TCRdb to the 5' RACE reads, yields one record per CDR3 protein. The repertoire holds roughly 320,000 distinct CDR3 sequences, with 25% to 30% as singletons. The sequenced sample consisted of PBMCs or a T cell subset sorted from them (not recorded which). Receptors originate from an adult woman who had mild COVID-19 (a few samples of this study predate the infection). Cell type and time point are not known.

CDR3 residues: CASSSSTGNYGYTF. As DNA, the CDR3 is TGTGCCAGCAGCTCCTCCACAGGGAACTATGGCTACACCTTC. The chain couples TRBV7-2 to TRBJ1-2, with D perhaps matching TRBD1 (6 bases). The CDR3 runs 14 residues. The V gene's germline CDR1 is SGHTA and CDR2 FQGNSA. The V end was cut by 4 bases, the J end by 2 bases, with 11 bases between.

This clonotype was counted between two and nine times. DNA for the CDR3: TGTGCCAGCAGCTTGGGGATGGGGGCTGAAGAGCAGTACTTC. Residues: CASSLGMGAEEQYF. This chain uses TRBV7-6 with TRBJ2-7, with D possibly matching TRBD1 (6 bases). There are 14 residues in the CDR3. Trimming stripped 3 bases from V and 7 bases from J, with 16 bases between. Germline-derived CDR1 and CDR2 are SGHVS and FNYEAQ.

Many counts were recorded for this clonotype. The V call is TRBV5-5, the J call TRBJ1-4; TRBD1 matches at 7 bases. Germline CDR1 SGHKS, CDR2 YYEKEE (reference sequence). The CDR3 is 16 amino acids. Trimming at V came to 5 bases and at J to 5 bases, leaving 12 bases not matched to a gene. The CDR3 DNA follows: TGTGCCAGCAGTAACAGGGGAAACGCCAAGAATGAAAAACTGTTTTTT. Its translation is CASSNRGNAKNEKLFF. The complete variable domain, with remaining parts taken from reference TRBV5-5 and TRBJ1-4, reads DAGVTQSPTHLIKTRGQQVTLRCSPISGHKSVSWYQQVLGQGPQFIFQYYEKEERGRGNFPDRFSARQFPNYSSELNVNALLLGDSALYLCASSNRGNAKNEKLFFGSGTQLSVL.

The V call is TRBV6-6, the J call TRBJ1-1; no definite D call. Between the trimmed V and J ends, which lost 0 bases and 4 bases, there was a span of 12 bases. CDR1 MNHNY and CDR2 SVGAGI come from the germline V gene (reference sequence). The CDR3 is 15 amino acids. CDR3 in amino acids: CASSYSLELGTEAFF. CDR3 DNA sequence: TGTGCCAGCAGTTACTCCCTGGAACTGGGCACTGAAGCTTTCTTT.

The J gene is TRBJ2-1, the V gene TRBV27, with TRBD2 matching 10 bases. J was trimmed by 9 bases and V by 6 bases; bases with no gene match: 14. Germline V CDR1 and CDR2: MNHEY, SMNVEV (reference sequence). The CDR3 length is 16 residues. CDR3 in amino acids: CASSLVGGAGGPEQFF. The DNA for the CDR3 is TGTGCCAGCAGCCTGGTTGGAGGAGCGGGAGGGCCTGAGCAGTTCTTC.

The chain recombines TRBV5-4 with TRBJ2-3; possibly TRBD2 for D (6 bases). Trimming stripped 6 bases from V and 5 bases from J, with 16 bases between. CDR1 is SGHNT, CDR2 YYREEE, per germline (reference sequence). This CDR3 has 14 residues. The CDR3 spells CASTLAGTRDTQYF. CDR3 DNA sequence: TGTGCCAGCACCCTCGCGGGGACGCGAGATACGCAGTATTTT.

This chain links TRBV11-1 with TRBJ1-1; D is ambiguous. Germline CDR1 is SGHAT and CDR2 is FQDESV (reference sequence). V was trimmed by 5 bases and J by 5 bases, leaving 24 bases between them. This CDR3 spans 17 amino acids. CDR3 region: CASSPPGRRKLFTEAFF. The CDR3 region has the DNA TGTGCCAGCAGCCCTCCGGGTCGACGGAAGCTGTTTACTGAAGCTTTCTTT.

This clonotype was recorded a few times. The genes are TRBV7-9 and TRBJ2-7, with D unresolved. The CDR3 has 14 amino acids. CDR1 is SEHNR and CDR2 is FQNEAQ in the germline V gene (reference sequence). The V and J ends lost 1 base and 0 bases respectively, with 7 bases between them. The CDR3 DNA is TGTGCCAGCAGCTTAGATGACAACTCCTACGAGCAGTACTTC. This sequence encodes CASSLDDNSYEQYF. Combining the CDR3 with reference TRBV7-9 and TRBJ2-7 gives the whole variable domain DTGVSQNPRHKITKRGQNVTFRCDPISEHNRLYWYRQTLGQGPEFLTYFQNEAQLEKSRLLSDRFSAERPKGSFSTLEIQRTEQGDSAMYLCASSLDDNSYEQYFGPGTRLTVT.

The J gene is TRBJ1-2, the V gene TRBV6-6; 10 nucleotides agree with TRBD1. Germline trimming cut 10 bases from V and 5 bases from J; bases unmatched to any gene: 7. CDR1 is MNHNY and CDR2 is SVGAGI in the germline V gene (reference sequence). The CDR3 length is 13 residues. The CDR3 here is CAISPGQGYGYTF. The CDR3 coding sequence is TGTGCCATCTCACCGGGACAGGGGTATGGCTACACCTTC.

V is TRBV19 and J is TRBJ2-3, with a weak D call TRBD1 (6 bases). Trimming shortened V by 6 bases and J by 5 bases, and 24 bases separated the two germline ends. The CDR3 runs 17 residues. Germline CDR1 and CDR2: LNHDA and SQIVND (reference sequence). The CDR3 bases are TGTGCCAGTAGCCTGGGGGCGGGTGGTGCGTTCGGAGATACGCAGTATTTT. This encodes CASSLGAGGAFGDTQYF.

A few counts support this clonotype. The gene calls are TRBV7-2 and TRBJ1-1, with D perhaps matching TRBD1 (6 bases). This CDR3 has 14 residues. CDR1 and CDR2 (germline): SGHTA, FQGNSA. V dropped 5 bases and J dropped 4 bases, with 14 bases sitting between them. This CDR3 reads CASSQDSRGTEAFF. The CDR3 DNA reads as TGTGCCAGCAGCCAGGACTCCAGGGGCACTGAAGCTTTCTTT.

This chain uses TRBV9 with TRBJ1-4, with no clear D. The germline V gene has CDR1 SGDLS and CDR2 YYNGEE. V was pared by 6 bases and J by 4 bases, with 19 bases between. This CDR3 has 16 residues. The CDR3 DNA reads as TGTGCCAGCACCAACTCTGCGGGAGGGAATAATGAAAAACTGTTTTTT. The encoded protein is CASTNSAGGNNEKLFF.

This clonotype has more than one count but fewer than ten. In nucleotides, the CDR3 is TGCGCCAGCAGCTGGGACATTGGGGCCAACGTCCTGACTTTC. Protein: CASSWDIGANVLTF. The chain has TRBV5-1 and TRBJ2-6, with D possibly being TRBD1 (6 bases). Per germline, CDR1 SGHRS and CDR2 YFSETQ. This CDR3 has 14 amino acids. V was shortened by 3 bases and J by 3 bases, with 7 bases between the two germline ends.

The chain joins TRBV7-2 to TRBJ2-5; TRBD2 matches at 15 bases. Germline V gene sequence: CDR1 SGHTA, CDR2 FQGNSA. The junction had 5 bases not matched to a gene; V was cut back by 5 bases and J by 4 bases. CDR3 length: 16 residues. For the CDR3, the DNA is TGTGCCAGCAGCCCGAGGACTAGCGGGAGGGGAGAGACCCAGTACTTC. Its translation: CASSPRTSGRGETQYF.

The chain's CDR3 is CATSRPTSGGGTGELFF. The CDR3 DNA reads as TGTGCCACCAGCAGACCTACTAGCGGGGGAGGAACCGGGGAGCTGTTTTTT. The rearrangement joins TRBV15 to TRBJ2-2; 11 positions match TRBD2. This CDR3 is 17 amino acids long. V shed 2 bases and J 5 bases; nucleotides not matched to a gene: 7. CDR1 and CDR2 from the germline V gene are LNHNV and YYDKDF (reference sequence).

The CDR3 sequence is CASSLNFCRDYEQYF. Written as DNA, the CDR3 is TGTGCCAGCAGCCTCAACTTTTGTCGGGACTACGAGCAGTACTTC. The chain uses TRBV21-1 and TRBJ2-7; the DNA was not compared with TRBD1, the D call given in the table. TRBV21-1 is shown as a pseudogene. The CDR3 consists of 15 residues.

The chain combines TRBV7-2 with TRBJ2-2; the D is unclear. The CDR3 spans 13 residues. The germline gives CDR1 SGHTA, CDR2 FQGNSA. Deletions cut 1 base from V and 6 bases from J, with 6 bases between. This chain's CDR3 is CASSLEAAGELFF. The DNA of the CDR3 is TGTGCCAGCAGCTTAGAGGCGGCCGGGGAGCTGTTTTTT.

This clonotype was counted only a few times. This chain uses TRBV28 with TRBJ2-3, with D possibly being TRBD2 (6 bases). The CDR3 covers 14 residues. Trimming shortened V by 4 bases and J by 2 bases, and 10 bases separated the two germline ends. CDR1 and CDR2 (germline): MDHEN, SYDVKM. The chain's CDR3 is CASSWTTVTDTQYF. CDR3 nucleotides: TGTGCCAGCAGTTGGACTACCGTCACAGATACGCAGTATTTT.

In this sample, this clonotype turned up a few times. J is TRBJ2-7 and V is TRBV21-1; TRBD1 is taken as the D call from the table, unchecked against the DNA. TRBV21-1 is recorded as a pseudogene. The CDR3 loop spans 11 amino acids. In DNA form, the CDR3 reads TGTGCCAGCAGAGCGGGGCGCGAGCAGTACTTC. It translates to CASRAGREQYF.

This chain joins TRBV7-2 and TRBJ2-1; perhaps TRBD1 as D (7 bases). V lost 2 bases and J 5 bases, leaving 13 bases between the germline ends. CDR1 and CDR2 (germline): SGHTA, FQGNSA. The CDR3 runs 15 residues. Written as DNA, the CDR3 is TGTGCCAGCAGCTTAACCAGGGGGGCAGACAATGAGCAGTTCTTC. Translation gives CASSLTRGADNEQFF.

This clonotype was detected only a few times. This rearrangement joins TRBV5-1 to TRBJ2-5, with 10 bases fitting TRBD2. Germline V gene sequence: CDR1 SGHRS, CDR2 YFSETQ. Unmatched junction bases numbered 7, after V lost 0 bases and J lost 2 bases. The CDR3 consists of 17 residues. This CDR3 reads CASSLGRTSGRQETQYF. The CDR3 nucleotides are TGCGCCAGCAGCTTGGGAAGGACTAGCGGACGTCAAGAGACCCAGTACTTC.

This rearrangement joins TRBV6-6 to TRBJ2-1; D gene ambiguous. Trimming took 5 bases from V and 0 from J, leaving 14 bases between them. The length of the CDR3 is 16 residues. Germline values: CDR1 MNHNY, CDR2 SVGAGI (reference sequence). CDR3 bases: TGTGCCAGCAGTGTGGGCGGTTCCTTCTCCTACAATGAGCAGTTCTTC. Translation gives CASSVGGSFSYNEQFF.

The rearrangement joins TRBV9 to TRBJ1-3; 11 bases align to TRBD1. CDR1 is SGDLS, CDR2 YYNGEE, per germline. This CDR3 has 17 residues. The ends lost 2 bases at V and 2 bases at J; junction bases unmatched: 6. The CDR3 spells CASSVGQGGPPGNTIYF. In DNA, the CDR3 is TGTGCCAGCAGCGTGGGACAGGGGGGACCACCTGGAAACACCATATATTTT.

CDR3 coding DNA: TGTGCCACCGTCCCGCTAGCGGACTCTAATGAGCAGTTCTTC. It yields the protein CATVPLADSNEQFF. This chain connects TRBV10-3 to TRBJ2-1; 7 nucleotides align to TRBD2. The CDR3 has 14 amino acids. With V trimmed by 10 bases and J by 7 bases, 13 bases remained unmatched. Per germline, CDR1 ENHRY and CDR2 SYGVKD.

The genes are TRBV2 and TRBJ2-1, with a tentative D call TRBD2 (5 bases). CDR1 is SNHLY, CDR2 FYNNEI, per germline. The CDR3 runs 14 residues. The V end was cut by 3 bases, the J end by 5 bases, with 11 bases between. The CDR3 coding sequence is TGTGCCAGCAGTGATTGGTTCGGGAACAATGAGCAGTTCTTC. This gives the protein CASSDWFGNNEQFF.

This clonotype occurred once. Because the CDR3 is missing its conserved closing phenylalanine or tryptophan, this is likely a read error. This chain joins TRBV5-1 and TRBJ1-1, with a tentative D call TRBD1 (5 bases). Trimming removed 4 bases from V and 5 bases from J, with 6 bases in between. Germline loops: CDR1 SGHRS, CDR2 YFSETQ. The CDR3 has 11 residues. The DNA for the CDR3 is TGCGCCAGCAGCGGGGGGACTGAAGCTTTCATT. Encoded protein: CASSGGTEAFI.

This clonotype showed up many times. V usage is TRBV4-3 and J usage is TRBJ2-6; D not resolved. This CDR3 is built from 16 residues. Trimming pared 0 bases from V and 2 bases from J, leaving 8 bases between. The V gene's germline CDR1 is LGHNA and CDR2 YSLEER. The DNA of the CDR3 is TGCGCCAGCAGCCAAGATCCGGCAGCTGGGGCCAACGTCCTGACTTTC. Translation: CASSQDPAAGANVLTF.